The 27 T cell receptor beta chains below come from one sample, sequenced in a study of T-cell reconstitution after alpha-beta-depleted transplantation in children. For TCRbeta, the library was prepared with unique molecular identifiers. One entry per CDR3 protein, called by TCRdb with MiXCR from the PCR reads. The data contain hundreds of thousands of distinct CDR3 sequences, 13% of them singletons. This specimen was PBMCs, taken before TCRalphabeta/CD19-depleted stem cell transplant. The receptors derive from a girl aged 2 to 9 with congenital amegakaryocytic thrombocytopenia, due to receive a stem cell transplant.

CDR3 DNA sequence: TGCAGTGCTCCACCTAGGAGCGGGTACAATGAGCAGTTCTTC. Protein sequence: CSAPPRSGYNEQFF. The V call is TRBV20-1, the J call TRBJ2-1; a weak D match, TRBD2 (6 bases). The CDR3 length is 14 residues. Trimming stripped 5 bases from V and 4 bases from J, with 15 bases between. Germline lookup yields CDR1 DFQATT and CDR2 SNEGSKA (reference sequence).

Ten or more counts support this clonotype. CDR3 sequence reads: CASSVGTGQETQYF. In DNA, the CDR3 is TGTGCCAGCAGCGTAGGGACAGGGCAAGAGACCCAGTACTTC. The chain combines TRBV9 with TRBJ2-5, with 8 bases identical to TRBD1. The CDR3 length is 14 residues. Germline V gene data show CDR1 as SGDLS and CDR2 as YYNGEE. With V trimmed by 0 bases and J by 2 bases, 0 bases remained unmatched.

DNA of the CDR3: TGTGCCAGCTCGGGCGGGACAGGGCGTGAAAAATACGAGCAGTACTTC. Protein sequence: CASSGGTGREKYEQYF. The chain couples TRBV18 to TRBJ2-7; 9 bases line up with TRBD1. This CDR3 contains 16 residues. Germline V CDR1 and CDR2: KGHSH, LQKENI. Losses at the gene ends were 6 bases for V and 4 bases for J; bases not matched to a gene: 13.

This clonotype was detected ten times or more. The junction differs from germline at one of its ends, possibly a read error. This chain links TRBV5-1 with TRBJ2-7, with 7 positions matching TRBD2. Per the germline V gene, CDR1 is SGHRS and CDR2 is YFSETQ. The CDR3 contains 14 residues. CDR3 in amino acids: CASSLGGSSYEQYF. Written as DNA, the CDR3 is TGTGCCAGCAGCTTGGGCGGGAGCTCCTACGAGCAGTACTTC.

This clonotype was found many times. The rearrangement joins TRBV20-1 to TRBJ2-7; 7 nucleotides agree with TRBD2. The CDR3 runs 11 residues. Unmatched junction bases numbered 4, after V lost 4 bases and J lost 7 bases. Per germline, CDR1 DFQATT and CDR2 SNEGSKA (reference sequence). This CDR3 reads CSATALAEQYF. CDR3 nucleotides: TGCAGTGCTACCGCACTAGCGGAGCAGTACTTC.

This clonotype was seen only a few times. This chain links TRBV12-3 or TRBV12-4 with TRBJ2-1, with 7 bases lining up with TRBD2. Germline trimming cut 6 bases from V and 3 bases from J; bases unmatched to any gene: 5. This CDR3 spans 14 amino acids. The CDR3 DNA is TGTGCCAGCAGCTCCGGGGGGTTCTACAATGAGCAGTTCTTC. It translates to CASSSGGFYNEQFF.

This clonotype was found many times. The genes are TRBV20-1 and TRBJ1-3, with 8 bases lining up with TRBD1. The length of the CDR3 is 14 residues. Per germline, CDR1 DFQATT and CDR2 SNEGSKA (reference sequence). V was clipped by 2 bases and J by 3 bases; unmatched bases: 3. DNA for the CDR3: TGCAGTGCTAGACAGGGGGCAAATGGAAACACCATATATTTT. Translating it yields CSARQGANGNTIYF.

This clonotype occurred many times. The rearrangement links TRBV20-1 to TRBJ2-5; D is undetermined. Per germline, CDR1 DFQATT and CDR2 SNEGSKA (reference sequence). The V and J ends lost 1 base and 3 bases respectively, with 18 bases between them. The CDR3 runs 16 residues. CDR3 bases: TGCAGTGCTAGAGTTTCGGCGACCGGAGACAAAGAGACCCAGTACTTC. Its translation is CSARVSATGDKETQYF.

This clonotype was found a few times. The chain couples TRBV5-1 to TRBJ1-1; D perhaps matches TRBD1 (5 bases). Germline V CDR1 and CDR2: SGHRS, YFSETQ. The CDR3 runs to 13 residues. Trimming removed 6 bases at V and 1 base at J, with 10 bases between. The CDR3 DNA sequence: TGCGCCAGCAACGTCGGGGGGAACACTGAAGCTTTCTTT. It yields the protein CASNVGGNTEAFF.

This clonotype was counted many times. The chain is built from TRBV5-1 and TRBJ2-7; 8 positions agree with TRBD1. Trimming at V came to 4 bases and at J to 5 bases, leaving 8 bases not matched to a gene. Germline-derived CDR1 and CDR2 are SGHRS and YFSETQ. This CDR3 contains 14 residues. This CDR3 reads CASSPFQGAHEQYF. In nucleotides, the CDR3 is TGCGCCAGCAGCCCCTTCCAGGGGGCGCACGAGCAGTACTTC.

Of note for this clonotype: The CDR3 end shows no conserved phenylalanine or tryptophan, and so a read error is likely. The rearrangement links TRBV6-5 to TRBJ1-4, with 8 bases fitting TRBD1. V trimming: 2 bases; J trimming: 5 bases; junction bases outside the gene matches: 7. CDR3 size: 16 residues. CDR1 MNHEY and CDR2 SVGAGI come from the germline V gene. The CDR3 region is CASSYIDRGANEKLFY. In nucleotides, the CDR3 is TGTGCCAGCAGTTACATCGACAGGGGCGCAAATGAAAAACTGTTTTAT.

This clonotype has just a few counts. The V gene is TRBV3-1, the J gene TRBJ2-1, with 7 bases matching TRBD2. The V and J ends lost 4 bases and 7 bases, in that order; junction bases with no gene match: 10. The germline V gene has CDR1 LGHDT and CDR2 YNNKEL (reference sequence). The CDR3 is 15 residues long. The CDR3 DNA is TGTGCCAGCAGCCGTATATTAGCGGGCCGTAATGAGCAGTTCTTC. Protein sequence: CASSRILAGRNEQFF.

This clonotype was counted only a few times. The chain carries TRBV12-3 or TRBV12-4 and TRBJ2-4; D might be TRBD2 (6 bases). This CDR3 has 14 amino acids. V lost 1 base and J lost 6, with 10 bases in between. The CDR3, as DNA: TGTGCCAGCAGTTTAGACGGGAGATCAAACATTCAGTACTTC. Translated, it gives CASSLDGRSNIQYF.

In its sample, this clonotype was seen many times. The rearrangement uses TRBV9 and TRBJ2-1; no clear D. This CDR3 has 13 amino acids. The germline gives CDR1 SGDLS, CDR2 YYNGEE. Deletions cut 0 bases from V and 6 bases from J, with 7 bases between. The CDR3 protein is CASSVGESNEQFF. In nucleotides, the CDR3 is TGTGCCAGCAGCGTAGGAGAGTCCAATGAGCAGTTCTTC.

Concerning this clonotype: A much larger clone sits a single nucleotide away, making a read error possible. The chain has TRBV5-1 and TRBJ2-5; no definite D call. Germline V gene data show CDR1 as SGHRS and CDR2 as YFSETQ. The CDR3 contains 16 residues. V was shortened by 0 bases and J by 2 bases, with 14 bases between the two germline ends. CDR3 sequence reads: CASSLGSRSIQETQYF. For the CDR3, the DNA is TGCGCCAGCAGCTTGGGTAGCAGGAGCATTCAAGAGACCCAGTACTTC.

This clonotype was counted between two and nine times. CDR3 in DNA: TGTGCCAGCAGATCACTCTATGGCTACACCTTC. Its protein is CASRSLYGYTF. This chain links TRBV7-9 with TRBJ1-2; D remains ambiguous. Germline assignment: CDR1 SEHNR and CDR2 FQNEAQ (reference sequence). V gave up 6 bases and J gave up 4 bases, with 6 bases separating them. The CDR3 runs 11 residues.

In the case of this clonotype: This may be a read error: a much more frequent sequence differs by one nucleotide. The CDR3 end shows no conserved phenylalanine or tryptophan, and so a read error is likely. V and J are TRBV29-1 and TRBJ1-2; D remains unclear. CDR1 is SQVTM and CDR2 is ANQGSEA in the germline V gene. V lost 4 bases and J 6 bases, leaving 9 bases between the germline ends. CDR3 length: 11 amino acids. CDR3 sequence: CSVAHSDGYTI. The CDR3 DNA reads as TGCAGCGTTGCCCACTCCGATGGCTACACCATC.

The chain uses TRBV5-1 and TRBJ2-1; D is ambiguous. Trimming took off 1 base at V and 2 bases at J, with 10 bases between the two ends. The CDR3 length is 15 residues. The V gene's germline CDR1 is SGHRS and CDR2 YFSETQ. The chain's CDR3 is CASSLYLGAYNEQFF. For the CDR3, the DNA is TGCGCCAGCAGCTTGTACCTAGGAGCCTACAATGAGCAGTTCTTC.

This clonotype was counted at least ten times. This CDR3 reads CSARAGTSGTDTQYF. CDR3 nucleotides: TGCAGTGCTAGGGCCGGGACTAGCGGCACAGATACGCAGTATTTT. The chain employs TRBV20-1 and TRBJ2-3; 10 bases line up with TRBD2. This CDR3 has 15 amino acids. Germline CDR1 reads DFQATT; CDR2 reads SNEGSKA (reference sequence). Trimming took 3 bases from V and 1 from J; bases not matched to a gene: 4.

This clonotype showed up many times. The rearrangement joins TRBV7-9 to TRBJ2-2; D is uncertain. The germline V and J ends were trimmed by 10 bases and 0 bases, with 15 bases remaining between them. Germline lookup yields CDR1 SEHNR and CDR2 FQNEAQ (reference sequence). The CDR3 is 15 amino acids. The CDR3 DNA is TGTGCCACCCTGTATTGGCCGGCGAACACCGGGGAGCTGTTTTTT. Amino acid sequence: CATLYWPANTGELFF.

The V gene is TRBV3-1, the J gene TRBJ1-1, with D unclear. The CDR3 has 13 residues. Trimming shortened V by 1 base and J by 5 bases, and 8 bases separated the two germline ends. The germline gives CDR1 LGHDT, CDR2 YNNKEL (reference sequence). The CDR3 region is CASSQGEGTEAFF. For the CDR3, the DNA is TGTGCCAGCAGCCAAGGGGAGGGAACTGAAGCTTTCTTT.

The chain recombines TRBV20-1 with TRBJ2-1; D may be TRBD2 (6 bases). CDR1 and CDR2 (germline): DFQATT, SNEGSKA (reference sequence). The CDR3 spans 13 residues. V lost 3 bases and J lost 8, with 14 bases in between. The CDR3 region is CSASALPGDEQFF. The CDR3 DNA sequence: TGCAGTGCTAGTGCCCTCCCGGGGGATGAGCAGTTCTTC.

There are many counts of this clonotype. The CDR3 loop is CASTPRAALADTQYF. CDR3 DNA sequence: TGTGCCAGCACACCCAGGGCAGCGCTAGCAGATACGCAGTATTTT. V and J are TRBV28 and TRBJ2-3, with D possibly TRBD1 on 5 matching bases. V shed 7 bases and J shed 4 bases, with 18 bases lying between them. CDR1 MDHEN and CDR2 SYDVKM come from the germline V gene. This CDR3 is built from 15 residues.

This clonotype appeared many times. The chain uses TRBV3-1 and TRBJ2-3; 11 bases fit TRBD2. This CDR3 has 16 residues. V shed 1 base, J shed 9 bases, and the junction held 9 bases outside the gene matches. In germline, CDR1 is LGHDT, CDR2 YNNKEL (reference sequence). Written as DNA, the CDR3 is TGTGCCAGCAGCCAAGTATTAGCGGGAGGGCCTGAGACGCAGTATTTT. Amino acid sequence: CASSQVLAGGPETQYF.

This clonotype was seen repeatedly, ten times or more. This rearrangement joins TRBV12-3 or TRBV12-4 to TRBJ1-1; the match to TRBD1 covers 7 bases. The CDR3 is 15 amino acids. V lost 11 bases to trimming and J lost 0 bases; unmatched junction nucleotides: 12. The DNA for the CDR3 is TGTGCCGGAGCCTTCAACAGGGGCGTGAACACTGAAGCTTTCTTT. As protein: CAGAFNRGVNTEAFF.

In its sample, this clonotype was seen many times. The rearrangement joins TRBV20-1 to TRBJ1-4; D possibly corresponds to TRBD1 (5 bases). This CDR3 is built from 14 residues. The germline V gene encodes CDR1 DFQATT and CDR2 SNEGSKA (reference sequence). V lost 3 bases and J 6 bases, leaving 14 bases between the germline ends. CDR3 protein: CSASGSGLYEKLFF. In DNA form, the CDR3 reads TGCAGTGCTAGCGGTTCAGGGCTTTATGAAAAACTGTTTTTT.

This clonotype has a handful of counts. The J gene is TRBJ2-1, the V gene TRBV2, with D maybe TRBD2 (5 bases). This CDR3 is 12 amino acids long. The germline V gene has CDR1 SNHLY and CDR2 FYNNEI. V was pared by 5 bases and J by 8 bases, with 10 bases between. CDR3 protein: CASSYLAHEQFF. Here the CDR3 DNA reads TGTGCCAGCAGTTATCTAGCCCATGAGCAGTTCTTC.